The entry below describes one T cell receptor (beta chain). These data belong to a study of blood T cells in healthy people across ages. Next came a second PCR, run for about 7 to 12 cycles, which used a sample-barcoded 5' primer along with a J-beta primer mix. TCRdb independently ran MiXCR on the 5' RACE reads; one entry per CDR3 protein. This table holds about 970,000 distinct CDR3 sequences, roughly 47% found once. The CDR3 is 13 residues long. Losses at the gene ends were 7 bases for V and 5 bases for J; bases not matched to a gene: 8. Germline V gene lookup returns CDR1 DFQATT and CDR2 SNEGSKA (reference sequence).

The sample comprised blood. The genes are TRBV20-1 and TRBJ1-2; 9 nucleotides agree with TRBD1. The sequence derives from a woman aged 60-75 years in good health. The CDR3 region is CSVAGTGLYGYTF. In nucleotides, the CDR3 is TGCAGTGTTGCCGGGACAGGGCTATATGGCTACACCTTC.